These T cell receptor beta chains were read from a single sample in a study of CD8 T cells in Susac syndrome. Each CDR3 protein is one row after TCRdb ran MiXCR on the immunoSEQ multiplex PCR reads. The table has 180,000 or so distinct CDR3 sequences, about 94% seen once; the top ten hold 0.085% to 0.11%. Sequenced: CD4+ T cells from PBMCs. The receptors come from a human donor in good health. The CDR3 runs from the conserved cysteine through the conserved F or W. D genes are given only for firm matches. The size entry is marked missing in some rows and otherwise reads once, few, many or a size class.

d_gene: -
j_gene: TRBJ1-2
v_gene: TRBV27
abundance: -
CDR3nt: TGTGCCAGCAGTTCCCCTACTCGGGGGGACTATGGCTACACCTTC
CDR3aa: CASSSPTRGDYGYTF

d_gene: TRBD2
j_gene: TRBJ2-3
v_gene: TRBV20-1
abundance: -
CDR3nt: TGCAGTGCTAGAGCCTTAGCGGGAGTGGAAGATACGCAGTATTTT
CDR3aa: CSARALAGVEDTQYF

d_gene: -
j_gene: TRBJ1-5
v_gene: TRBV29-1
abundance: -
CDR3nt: TGCAGCGTTGGAGGGAGAAATCAGCCCCAGCATTTT
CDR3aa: CSVGGRNQPQHF

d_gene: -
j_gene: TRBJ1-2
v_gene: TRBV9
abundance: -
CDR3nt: TGTGCCAGCAGCGTAGCGGACAGATTCTATGGCTACACCTTC
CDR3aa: CASSVADRFYGYTF

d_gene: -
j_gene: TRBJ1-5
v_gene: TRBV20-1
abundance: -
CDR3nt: TGCAGTCATACGCGGTCGTATAGCAATCAGCCCCAGCATTTT
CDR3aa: CSHTRSYSNQPQHF

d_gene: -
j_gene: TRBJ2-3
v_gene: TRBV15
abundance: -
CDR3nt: TGTGCCACCAGCCGTGAGCTGGGCACAGATACGCAGTATTTT
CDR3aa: CATSRELGTDTQYF

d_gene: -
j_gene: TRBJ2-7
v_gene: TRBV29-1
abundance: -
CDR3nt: TGCAGCGTTGAGTACAAGAGGTACGAGCAGTACTTC
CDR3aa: CSVEYKRYEQYF

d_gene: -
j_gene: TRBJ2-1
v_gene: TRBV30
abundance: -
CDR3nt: TGTGCCTGGAGTTGGGGGGTATCCTACAATGAGCAGTTCTTC
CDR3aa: CAWSWGVSYNEQFF

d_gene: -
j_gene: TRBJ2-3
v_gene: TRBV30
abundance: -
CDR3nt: TGTGCCTGGAGCAAAGTCCGGGACTCCTTCACAGATACGCAGTATTTT
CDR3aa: CAWSKVRDSFTDTQYF

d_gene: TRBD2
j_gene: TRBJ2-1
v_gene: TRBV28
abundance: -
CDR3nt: TGTGCCAGCAGTTTGGGACTAGCGGGAGCTGAGCAGTTCTTC
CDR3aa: CASSLGLAGAEQFF

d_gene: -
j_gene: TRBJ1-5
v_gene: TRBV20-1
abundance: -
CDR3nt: TGCAGTGCTAGAGAGCGGGGAGTCCAGCCCCAGCATTTT
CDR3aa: CSARERGVQPQHF

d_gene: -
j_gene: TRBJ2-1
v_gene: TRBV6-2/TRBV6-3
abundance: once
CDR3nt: TGTGCCAGCAGCCACCATGAGCAGTTCTTC
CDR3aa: CASSHHEQFF

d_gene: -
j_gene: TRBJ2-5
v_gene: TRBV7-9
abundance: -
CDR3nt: TGTGCCAGCAGTAGACAGGCTAAGTACCAAGAGACCCAGTACTTC
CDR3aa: CASSRQAKYQETQYF

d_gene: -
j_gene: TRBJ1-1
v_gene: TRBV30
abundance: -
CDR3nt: TGTGCCTGGAGTCTACTGGGATCGGAAGCTTTCTTT
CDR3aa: CAWSLLGSEAFF

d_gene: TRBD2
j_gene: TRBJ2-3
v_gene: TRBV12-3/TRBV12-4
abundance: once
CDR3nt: TGTGCCAGCAGGACCGGGACTAGCGGGATCACAGATACGCAGTATTTT
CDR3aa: CASRTGTSGITDTQYF

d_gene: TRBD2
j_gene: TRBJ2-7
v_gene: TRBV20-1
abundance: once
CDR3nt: TGCAGTGCAGCACTAGCGGGAGTCTACCGGGAGCAGTACTTC
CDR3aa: CSAALAGVYREQYF

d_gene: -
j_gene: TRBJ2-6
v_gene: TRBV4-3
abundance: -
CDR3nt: TGCGCCAGCAGCCACCTCGGACCCTCTGGGGCCAACGTCCTGACTTTC
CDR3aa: CASSHLGPSGANVLTF